This entry lists 16 T cell receptor beta chains sequenced from one sample in a study of T cell responses to AZD1222 COVID-19 vaccine. The method was immunoSEQ multiplex PCR; TCRdb's version includes in-frame clones alone and lacks a portion of them. The table includes about 110,000 clones, roughly 90% detected once. This material consisted of peripheral blood, taken on day 0 of AZD1222 vaccination. These receptors originate from an adult in good health.

This chain links TRBV19 with TRBJ1-3; D gene uncertain. CDR1 LNHDA and CDR2 SQIVND come from the germline V gene (reference sequence). V lost 5 bases and J lost 0, with 11 bases in between. This CDR3 spans 15 amino acids. This CDR3 reads CASSADHPSGNTIYF. The CDR3 DNA follows: TGTGCCAGTAGTGCAGATCATCCCTCTGGAAACACCATATATTTT.

This rearrangement joins TRBV6-5 to TRBJ2-1; D ambiguous. Germline lookup yields CDR1 MNHEY and CDR2 SVGAGI. This CDR3 is 13 amino acids long. Trimming left V 7 bases short and J 5 bases short, with 12 bases between. CDR3 sequence: CASNGRLDNEQFF. CDR3 sequence (DNA): TGTGCCAGCAACGGGCGTCTGGACAATGAGCAGTTCTTC.

This chain uses TRBV5-5 with TRBJ1-5, with unresolved D. Looked up from germline, CDR1 is SGHKS and CDR2 is YYEKEE (reference sequence). This CDR3 is built from 15 residues. With 4 bases removed from V and 3 bases from J, the gap between germline ends came to 14 bases. The CDR3 is CASSPWSASNQPQHF. The DNA for the CDR3 is TGTGCCAGCAGCCCCTGGTCGGCTTCCAATCAGCCCCAGCATTTT.

The chain couples TRBV7-2 to TRBJ1-3; D perhaps matches TRBD1 (5 bases). The ends were cut back, 11 bases at V and 1 base at J, with 12 bases in the middle. The CDR3 has 13 residues. Per the germline V gene, CDR1 is SGHTA and CDR2 is FQGNSA. The CDR3 DNA sequence: TGTGCCGGCCGGGACGCATCTGGAAACACCATATATTTT. Protein sequence: CAGRDASGNTIYF.

V gene TRBV27 combines with J gene TRBJ1-6; unclear D gene. Per the germline V gene, CDR1 is MNHEY and CDR2 is SMNVEV (reference sequence). V was shortened by 6 bases and J by 9 bases, with 18 bases between the two germline ends. The CDR3 runs 15 residues. The CDR3 DNA reads TGTGCCAGCAGCCGAGAGGGCAGCTTCAGTTCACCCCTCCACTTT. Residues: CASSREGSFSSPLHF.

The rearrangement joins TRBV4-1 to TRBJ1-3; the D is unclear. Germline CDR1 and CDR2: MGHRA and YSYEKL. The V end lost 0 bases, the J end lost 5 bases, and 11 bases lay between the germline ends. The CDR3 extends over 15 amino acids. CDR3 DNA sequence: TGCGCCAGCAGCCAAGATTCGCGGGGTAGAAACACCATATATTTT. This translates into CASSQDSRGRNTIYF.

The chain has TRBV7-2 and TRBJ1-4; TRBD1 is a possible D gene (5 bases). V was shortened by 4 bases and J by 0 bases, with 18 bases between the two germline ends. CDR3 size: 18 residues. Looked up from germline, CDR1 is SGHTA and CDR2 is FQGNSA. CDR3 region: CASSSPPGRPATNEKLFF. The CDR3, as DNA: TGTGCCAGCAGCTCACCCCCGGGACGGCCTGCAACTAATGAAAAACTGTTTTTT. Looking up the rest from reference TRBV7-2 and TRBJ1-4 gives the full variable domain: GAGVSQSPSNKVTEKGKDVELRCDPISGHTALYWYRQSLGQGLEFLIYFQGNSAPDKSGLPSDRFSAERTGGSVSTLTIQRTQQEDSAVYLCASSSPPGRPATNEKLFFGSGTQLSVL.

The chain has TRBV7-2 and TRBJ1-2; tentative D call: TRBD1 (6 bases). Germline lookup yields CDR1 SGHTA and CDR2 FQGNSA. The V gene lost 2 bases and the J gene lost 6 bases, with 13 bases spanning the gap. The CDR3 totals 14 residues. CDR3 amino acids: CASSLRDILDGYTF. CDR3 DNA: TGTGCCAGCAGCTTAAGGGACATTTTGGATGGCTACACCTTC.

The V call is TRBV19, the J call TRBJ1-1, with D hard to call. V lost 7 bases, J lost 1 base, and 13 bases lay in between. There are 14 residues in the CDR3. From germline, CDR1 is LNHDA and CDR2 SQIVND (reference sequence). For the CDR3, the DNA is TGTGCCAGTAACCAAGGTCCAGGGAACACTGAAGCTTTCTTT. It yields the protein CASNQGPGNTEAFF.

The rearrangement uses TRBV6-5 and TRBJ1-1; no firm D call. The CDR3 length is 13 residues. Germline V gene sequence: CDR1 MNHEY, CDR2 SVGAGI. V was clipped by 6 bases and J by 7 bases, with 15 bases between them. As DNA, the CDR3 is TGTGCCAGCAGAACGCAGGCGGTGAATGAAGCTTTCTTT. It specifies CASRTQAVNEAFF.

This clone came up once. J is TRBJ2-3 and V is TRBV6-2 or TRBV6-3, with D possibly being TRBD2 (5 bases). The CDR3 extends over 13 amino acids. Germline V gene lookup returns CDR1 MNHEY and CDR2 SVGEGT. The V end was cut by 2 bases, the J end by 9 bases, with 12 bases between. The CDR3 nucleotides are TGTGCCAGCAGTTACCCGAACCCGGGGACGCAGTATTTT. This translates into CASSYPNPGTQYF.

This sequence joins TRBV6-5 and TRBJ1-6; D not certain. The V end was cut by 5 bases, the J end by 11 bases, with 4 bases between. The germline CDR1 and CDR2 sequences are MNHEY and SVGAGI. The CDR3 loop spans 10 amino acids. The CDR3: CASSRPPLHF. CDR3 DNA sequence: TGTGCCAGCAGTAGGCCACCCCTCCACTTT.

The V call is TRBV5-8, the J call TRBJ2-1; TRBD2 matches 8 bases. Germline loops: CDR1 SGHTS, CDR2 YDEGEE. V was clipped by 4 bases and J by 2 bases; unmatched bases: 11. There are 17 residues in the CDR3. CDR3 in DNA: TGTGCCAGCAGCCCGCCCAGGGGACTAGTGCCCTACAATGAGCAGTTCTTC. Its translation is CASSPPRGLVPYNEQFF.

This chain uses TRBV19 with TRBJ1-2; D possibly corresponds to TRBD1 (5 bases). The CDR3 is made up of 12 amino acids. Between the trimmed V and J ends, which lost 6 bases and 5 bases, there was a span of 10 bases. In germline, CDR1 is LNHDA, CDR2 SQIVND (reference sequence). As DNA, the CDR3 is TGTGCCAGTAGAGCCAGGGATTATGGCTACACCTTC. Translated, it gives CASRARDYGYTF.

The rearrangement joins TRBV19 to TRBJ1-1, with 9 bases aligning to TRBD1. Germline V lookup: CDR1 LNHDA, CDR2 SQIVND (reference sequence). The CDR3 has 17 amino acids. After removal of 2 bases from V and 5 bases from J, the junction contained 12 bases not matched to a gene. In DNA, the CDR3 is TGTGCCAGTAGTATAAAGGGGTCGGGGACAGGGAGAACTGAAGCTTTCTTT. Translating it yields CASSIKGSGTGRTEAFF.

The chain links TRBV6-5 to TRBJ1-6; D ambiguous. V dropped 5 bases and J dropped 9 bases, with 17 bases sitting between them. This CDR3 contains 15 residues. The V gene's germline CDR1 is MNHEY and CDR2 SVGAGI. CDR3: CASSSAQRSGSPLHF. Written as DNA, the CDR3 is TGTGCCAGCAGTAGCGCCCAGCGAAGTGGTTCACCCCTCCACTTT.